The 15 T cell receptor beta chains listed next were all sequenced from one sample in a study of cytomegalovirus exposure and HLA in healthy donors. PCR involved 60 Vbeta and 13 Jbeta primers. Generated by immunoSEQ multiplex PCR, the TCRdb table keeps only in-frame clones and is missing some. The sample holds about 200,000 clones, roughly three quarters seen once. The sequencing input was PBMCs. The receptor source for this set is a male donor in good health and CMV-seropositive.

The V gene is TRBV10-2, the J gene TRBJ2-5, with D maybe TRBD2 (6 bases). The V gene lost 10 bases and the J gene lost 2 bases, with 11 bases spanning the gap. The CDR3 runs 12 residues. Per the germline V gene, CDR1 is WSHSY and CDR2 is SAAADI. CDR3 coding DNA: TGCGCCACCCGGGGGTCGCAAGAGACCCAGTACTTC. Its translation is CATRGSQETQYF.

The CDR3 protein is CASSSRLRVGELFF. The CDR3 coding sequence is TGTGCCAGCAGTTCTCGACTGCGGGTGGGGGAGCTGTTTTTT. The rearrangement joins TRBV28 to TRBJ2-2; tentatively, D is TRBD2 (5 bases). The CDR3 length is 14 residues. The germline V gene encodes CDR1 MDHEN and CDR2 SYDVKM. Trimming removed 4 bases from V and 8 bases from J, with 14 bases in between.

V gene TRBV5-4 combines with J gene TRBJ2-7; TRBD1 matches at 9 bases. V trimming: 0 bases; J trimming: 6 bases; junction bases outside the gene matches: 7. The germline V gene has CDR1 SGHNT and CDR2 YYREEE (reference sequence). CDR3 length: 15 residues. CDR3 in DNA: TGTGCCAGCAGCTTGGAAGGACAGGGGACGGTCGAGCAGTACTTC. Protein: CASSLEGQGTVEQYF.

CDR3 amino acids: CASSPSGGDTQYF. CDR3 in DNA: TGTGCCAGCTCACCCTCAGGGGGTGATACGCAGTATTTT. The chain links TRBV18 to TRBJ2-3; TRBD1 matches at 7 bases. The V gene end was trimmed by 3 bases and the J gene end by 6 bases; junction bases not matched to a gene: 3. This CDR3 is built from 13 residues. Germline assignment: CDR1 KGHSH and CDR2 LQKENI.

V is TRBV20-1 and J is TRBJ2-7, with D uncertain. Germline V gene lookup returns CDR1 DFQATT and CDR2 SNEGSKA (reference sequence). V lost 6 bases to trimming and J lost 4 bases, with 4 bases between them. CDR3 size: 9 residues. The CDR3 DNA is TGCAGTGCCAGTTACGAGCAGTACTTC. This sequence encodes CSASYEQYF.

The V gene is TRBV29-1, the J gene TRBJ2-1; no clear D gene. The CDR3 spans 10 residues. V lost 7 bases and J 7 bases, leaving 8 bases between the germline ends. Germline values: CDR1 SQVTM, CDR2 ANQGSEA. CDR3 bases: TGCAGCGGTAGTGTAAATGAGCAGTTCTTC. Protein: CSGSVNEQFF.

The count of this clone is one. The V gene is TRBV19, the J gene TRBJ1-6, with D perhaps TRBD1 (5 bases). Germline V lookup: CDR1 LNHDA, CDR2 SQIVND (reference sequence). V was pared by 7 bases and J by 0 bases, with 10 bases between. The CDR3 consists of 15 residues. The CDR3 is CASIGAGSYNSPLHF. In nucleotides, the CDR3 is TGTGCCAGTATAGGGGCCGGCTCCTATAATTCACCCCTCCACTTT.

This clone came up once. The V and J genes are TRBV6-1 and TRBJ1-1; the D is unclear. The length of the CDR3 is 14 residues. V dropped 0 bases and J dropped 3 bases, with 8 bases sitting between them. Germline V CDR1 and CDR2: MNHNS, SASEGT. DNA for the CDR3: TGTGCCAGCAGTGAAGCGGGCAGATACACTGAAGCTTTCTTT. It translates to CASSEAGRYTEAFF.

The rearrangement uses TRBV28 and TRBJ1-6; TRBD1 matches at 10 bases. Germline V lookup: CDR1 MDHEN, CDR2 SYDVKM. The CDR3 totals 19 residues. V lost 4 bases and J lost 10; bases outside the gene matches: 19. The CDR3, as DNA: TGTGCCAGCAGTTCTTTTAAGCGGGACAGGGGTTTTTTGGGCTCACCCCTCCACTTT. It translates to CASSSFKRDRGFLGSPLHF.

The CDR3 DNA follows: TGCGCCAGCAGCCAAGGGCCTCGAGAAGCTTTCTTT. It translates to CASSQGPREAFF. The V call is TRBV4-1, the J call TRBJ1-1, with D uncertain. CDR1 is MGHRA, CDR2 YSYEKL, per germline. Trimming removed 1 base at V and 8 bases at J, with 8 bases between. The CDR3 is made up of 12 amino acids.

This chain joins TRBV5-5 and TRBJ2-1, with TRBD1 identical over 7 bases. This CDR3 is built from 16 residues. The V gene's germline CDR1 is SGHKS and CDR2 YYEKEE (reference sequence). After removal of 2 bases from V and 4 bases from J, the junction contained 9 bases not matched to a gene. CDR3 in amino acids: CASSFSTGVRYNEQFF. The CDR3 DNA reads TGTGCCAGCAGCTTTTCAACAGGGGTGCGGTACAATGAGCAGTTCTTC.

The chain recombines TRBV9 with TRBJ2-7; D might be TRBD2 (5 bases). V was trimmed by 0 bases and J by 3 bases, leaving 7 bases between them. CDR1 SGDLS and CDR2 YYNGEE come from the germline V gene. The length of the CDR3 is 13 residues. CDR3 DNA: TGTGCCAGCAGCGTAGTTGAGGGCTACGAGCAGTACTTC. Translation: CASSVVEGYEQYF.

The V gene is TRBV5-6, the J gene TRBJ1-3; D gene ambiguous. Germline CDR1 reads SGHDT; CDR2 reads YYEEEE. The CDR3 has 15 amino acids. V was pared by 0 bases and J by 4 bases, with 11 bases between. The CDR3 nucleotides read TGTGCCAGCAGCTTGGTTTCTTCGTTCGGAAACACCATATATTTT. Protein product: CASSLVSSFGNTIYF.

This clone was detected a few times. CDR3: CASSKQGKSNEQYF. The CDR3 nucleotides read TGTGCCAGCAGCAAACAGGGGAAAAGCAACGAGCAGTACTTC. The gene calls are TRBV7-2 and TRBJ2-7; 7 bases are a match to TRBD1. The CDR3 runs to 14 residues. The ends lost 5 bases at V and 5 bases at J; junction bases unmatched: 9. Germline CDR1 is SGHTA and CDR2 is FQGNSA.

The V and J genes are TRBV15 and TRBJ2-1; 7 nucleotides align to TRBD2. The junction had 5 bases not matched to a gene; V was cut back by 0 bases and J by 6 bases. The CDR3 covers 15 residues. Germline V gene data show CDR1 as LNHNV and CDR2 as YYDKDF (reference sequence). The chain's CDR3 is CATSRDPASGNEQFF. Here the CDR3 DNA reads TGTGCCACCAGCAGAGATCCGGCTAGCGGCAATGAGCAGTTCTTC.